These 14 T cell receptor beta chains originate from one sample sequenced in a study of T cell responses to AZD1222 COVID-19 vaccine. The data were produced by immunoSEQ multiplex PCR, yet TCRdb's version contains in-frame clones alone and is incomplete. The table records some 180,000 clones, approximately 90% of them present only once. The input for sequencing was peripheral blood, taken on day 0 of AZD1222 vaccination. These receptors all come from an adult in good health.

This rearrangement joins TRBV6-6 to TRBJ1-4; 7 nucleotides match TRBD1. The length of the CDR3 is 16 residues. Trimming removed 6 bases from V and 1 base from J; junction bases left unmatched: 8. In germline, CDR1 is MNHNY, CDR2 SVGAGI (reference sequence). The CDR3, as DNA: TGTGCCAGCAGGCAGGGGGTCGTAGGAACTAATGAAAAACTGTTTTTT. It is translated as CASRQGVVGTNEKLFF.

The chain has TRBV18 and TRBJ2-3, with a tentative D call TRBD1 (6 bases). CDR1 KGHSH and CDR2 LQKENI come from the germline V gene. The CDR3 covers 16 residues. Trimming removed 0 bases at V and 4 bases at J, with 14 bases between. The CDR3 DNA follows: TGTGCCAGCTCACCACCCGGGGTACAGGGCCCAGATACGCAGTATTTT. This encodes CASSPPGVQGPDTQYF. Together with reference TRBV18 and TRBJ2-3, the CDR3 gives the full variable domain: NAGVMQNPRHLVRRRGQEARLRCSPMKGHSHVYWYRQLPEEGLKFMVYLQKENIIDESGMPKERFSAEFPKEGPSILRIQQVVRGDSAAYFCASSPPGVQGPDTQYFGPGTRLTVL.

The V gene is TRBV6-2 or TRBV6-3, the J gene TRBJ1-1, with 9 bases that match TRBD1. The germline CDR1 and CDR2 sequences are MNHEY and SVGEGT. V was clipped by 2 bases and J by 5 bases; unmatched bases: 9. The CDR3 spans 16 residues. The CDR3 bases are TGTGCCAGCAGTTACACCGGGGGACAGGGTCGGACTGAAGCTTTCTTT. It encodes CASSYTGGQGRTEAFF.

V and J are TRBV9 and TRBJ1-1, with D possibly being TRBD1 (6 bases). This CDR3 spans 16 amino acids. Per germline, CDR1 SGDLS and CDR2 YYNGEE. V lost 0 bases and J lost 5, with 17 bases in between. CDR3 residues: CASSVGVDRSRTEAFF. In DNA, the CDR3 is TGTGCCAGCAGCGTAGGGGTAGACAGGTCACGGACTGAAGCTTTCTTT. The full variable domain, in which reference TRBV9 and TRBJ1-1 provide the parts outside the CDR3, is DSGVTQTPKHLITATGQRVTLRCSPRSGDLSVYWYQQSLDQGLQFLIQYYNGEERAKGNILERFSAQQFPDLHSELNLSSLELGDSALYFCASSVGVDRSRTEAFFGQGTRLTVV.

The chain recombines TRBV13 with TRBJ2-5, with 9 bases matching TRBD1. CDR1 and CDR2 (germline): PRHDT, FYEKMQ (reference sequence). V shed 6 bases, J shed 2 bases, and the junction held 13 bases outside the gene matches. This CDR3 spans 17 amino acids. The CDR3 sequence is CASSYRQGGSLQETQYF. CDR3 nucleotides: TGTGCCAGCAGTTACCGACAGGGGGGATCACTTCAAGAGACCCAGTACTTC.

As concerns this clone: Germline is not matched at one junction end, which may reflect a read error. This chain links TRBV18 with TRBJ2-5, with a tentative D call TRBD2 (5 bases). From germline, CDR1 is KGHSH and CDR2 LQKENI. The CDR3 contains 13 residues. The CDR3 sequence is CASSPDYQETQYF. The CDR3 bases are TGTGCCAGCTCACCCGACTACCAGGAGACCCAGTACTTC.

The genes are TRBV3-1 (or the pseudogene TRBV3-2) and TRBJ2-5, with D maybe TRBD2 (6 bases). Per germline, CDR1 LGHDT and CDR2 YNNKEL (reference sequence). This CDR3 comprises 13 residues. Trimming removed 4 bases from V and 3 bases from J, with 9 bases in between. CDR3 loop: CASSLRGEETQYF. The CDR3 DNA sequence: TGTGCCAGCAGCCTCCGCGGGGAAGAGACCCAGTACTTC.

This chain connects TRBV1 to TRBJ1-1. TRBV1 counts as a pseudogene. The CDR3 is 17 amino acids. CDR3 amino acids: CTSSLKTARPMNTEAFF. For the CDR3, the DNA is TGCACCAGCAGCCTTAAGACGGCACGCCCCATGAACACTGAAGCTTTCTTT.

The V call is TRBV6-5, the J call TRBJ1-5; 8 bases fit TRBD1. V was pared by 2 bases and J by 7 bases, with 10 bases of the junction left unmatched. CDR1 and CDR2 from the germline V gene are MNHEY and SVGAGI. CDR3 size: 16 residues. CDR3 protein: CASSYRGTGSRQPQHF. Here the CDR3 DNA reads TGTGCCAGCAGTTACCGAGGGACAGGATCGAGGCAGCCCCAGCATTTT.

J is TRBJ2-7 and V is TRBV7-6; 8 bases map to TRBD1. V shed 3 bases, J shed 4 bases, and the junction held 11 bases outside the gene matches. Germline V gene sequence: CDR1 SGHVS, CDR2 FNYEAQ. The CDR3 contains 16 residues. This chain's CDR3 is CASSFSQGGSGYEQYF. The CDR3 DNA is TGTGCCAGCAGCTTTTCACAGGGGGGATCCGGTTACGAGCAGTACTTC.

This sequence joins TRBV7-9 and TRBJ1-3, with D unclear. Per the germline V gene, CDR1 is SEHNR and CDR2 is FQNEAQ (reference sequence). This CDR3 spans 14 amino acids. V lost 2 bases and J lost 2, with 7 bases in between. CDR3: CASSLKGPGNTIYF. In nucleotides, the CDR3 is TGTGCCAGCAGCTTAAAGGGTCCTGGAAACACCATATATTTT.

The rearrangement joins TRBV24-1 to TRBJ2-1; D uncertain. CDR3 length equals 14 residues. CDR1 and CDR2 (germline): KGHDR, SFDVKD. Trimming removed 2 bases at V and 8 bases at J, with 12 bases between. For the CDR3, the DNA is TGTGCCACCAGTGATTGGGCCTTGGCCCATGAGCAGTTCTTC. This encodes CATSDWALAHEQFF.

The DNA for the CDR3 is TGTGCCAGCAGAGGGACAGGGTTCACCGGGGAGCTGTTTTTT. It encodes CASRGTGFTGELFF. The chain combines TRBV5-6 with TRBJ2-2; TRBD1 agrees at 9 bases. CDR1 and CDR2 from the germline V gene are SGHDT and YYEEEE. CDR3 length: 14 amino acids. V trimming: 5 bases; J trimming: 4 bases; junction bases outside the gene matches: 3.

This clone is a singleton in its sample. The rearrangement uses TRBV30 and TRBJ1-3; possible D gene TRBD1, 6 bases. CDR3 length equals 14 residues. The ends were cut back, 5 bases at V and 2 bases at J, with 13 bases in the middle. The germline CDR1 and CDR2 sequences are GTSNPN and SVGIG (reference sequence). In nucleotides, the CDR3 is TGTGCCTGGTTGAACAGGGAGACTGGAAACACCATATATTTT. This gives the protein CAWLNRETGNTIYF.